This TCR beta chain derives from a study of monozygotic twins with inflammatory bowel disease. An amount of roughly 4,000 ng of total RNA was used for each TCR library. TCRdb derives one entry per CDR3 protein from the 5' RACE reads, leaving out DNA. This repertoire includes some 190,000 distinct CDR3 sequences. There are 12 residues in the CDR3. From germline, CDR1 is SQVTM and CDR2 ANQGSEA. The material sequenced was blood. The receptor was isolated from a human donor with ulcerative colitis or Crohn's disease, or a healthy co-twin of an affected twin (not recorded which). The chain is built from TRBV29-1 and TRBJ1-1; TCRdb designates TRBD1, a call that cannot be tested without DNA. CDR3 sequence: CSVWDRNTEAFF.